The text below deals with one TCR beta chain. As yet, its antigen is unknown. The CDR3 has 13 residues. With 1 base removed from V and 8 bases from J, the gap between germline ends came to 11 bases. Germline V lookup: CDR1 MDHEN, CDR2 SYDVKM. Sequencing was performed with immunoSEQ multiplex PCR; in TCRdb, only in-frame clones are kept and a portion is missing. The data hold over 70,000 clones, with around 86% observed a single time. Cycle 7 day 1, cycle 4 day 1, and baseline were the timepoints at which blood was sampled. The data derive from a study of OX40 agonist ivuxolimab in advanced cancers. Whole-study context: Patients were roughly 83% male with ages roughly 20 to 90, mean about 65. Study-wide points: A proportion of nonresponders additionally exhibited low normalized T-cell clonal expansion.

The rearrangement links TRBV28 to TRBJ1-2; D call uncertain. The sequencing used CD4+ or CD8+ T cells sorted from blood, collected in a trial of the OX40 agonist ivuxolimab. The origin of this receptor is an adult with an advanced solid tumor such as melanoma, head and neck, liver or kidney cancer. The CDR3 DNA follows: TGTGCCAGCAGTTTATCCACAGCCCGGGGCTACACCTTC. It yields the protein CASSLSTARGYTF.